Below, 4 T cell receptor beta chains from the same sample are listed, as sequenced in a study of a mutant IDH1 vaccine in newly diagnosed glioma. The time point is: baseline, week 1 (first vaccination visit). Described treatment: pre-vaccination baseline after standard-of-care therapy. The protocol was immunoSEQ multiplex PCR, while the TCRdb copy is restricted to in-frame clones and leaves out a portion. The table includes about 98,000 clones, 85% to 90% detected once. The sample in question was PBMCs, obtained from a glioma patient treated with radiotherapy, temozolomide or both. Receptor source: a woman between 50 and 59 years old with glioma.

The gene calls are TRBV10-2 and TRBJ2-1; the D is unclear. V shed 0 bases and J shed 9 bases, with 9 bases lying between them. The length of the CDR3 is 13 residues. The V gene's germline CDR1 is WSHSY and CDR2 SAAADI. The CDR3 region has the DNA TGCGCCAGCAGTGAGTCGGAGCTGAGTGAGCAGTTCTTC. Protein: CASSESELSEQFF.

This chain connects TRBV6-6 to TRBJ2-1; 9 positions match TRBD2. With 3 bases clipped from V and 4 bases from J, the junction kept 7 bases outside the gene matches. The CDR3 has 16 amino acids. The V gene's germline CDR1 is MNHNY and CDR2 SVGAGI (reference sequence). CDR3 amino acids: CASSYNGGRAYNEQFF. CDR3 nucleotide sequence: TGTGCCAGCAGTTATAACGGCGGGAGGGCATACAATGAGCAGTTCTTC.

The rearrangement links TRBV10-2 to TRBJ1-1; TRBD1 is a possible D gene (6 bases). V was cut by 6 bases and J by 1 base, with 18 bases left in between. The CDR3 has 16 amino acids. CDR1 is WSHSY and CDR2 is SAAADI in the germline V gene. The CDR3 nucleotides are TGCGCCAGCAGCGATCTTAGGACAGCTAAGAACACTGAAGCTTTCTTT. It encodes CASSDLRTAKNTEAFF.

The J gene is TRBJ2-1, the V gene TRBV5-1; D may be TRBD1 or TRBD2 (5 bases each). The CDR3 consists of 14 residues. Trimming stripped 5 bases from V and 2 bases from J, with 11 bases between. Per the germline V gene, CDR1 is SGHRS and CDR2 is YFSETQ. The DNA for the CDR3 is TGCGCCAGCAGTTCCGGGACGCCCTACAATGAGCAGTTCTTC. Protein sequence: CASSSGTPYNEQFF. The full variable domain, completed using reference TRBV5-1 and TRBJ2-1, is KAGVTQTPRYLIKTRGQQVTLSCSPISGHRSVSWYQQTPGQGLQFLFEYFSETQRNKGNFPGRFSGRQFSNSRSEMNVSTLELGDSALYLCASSSGTPYNEQFFGPGTRLTVL.